The source of this TCR beta chain is a study of blood T cell repertoires in COVID-19. About the study: Samples of COVID-19 (acute and convalescent) were obtained from the United States, Italy and Spain.

Trimming took 2 bases from V and 1 from J; bases not matched to a gene: 5. CDR3 length: 18 amino acids. Germline V gene lookup returns CDR1 ENHRY and CDR2 SYGVKD. The repertoire was sequenced with immunoSEQ multiplex PCR; TCRdb's copy has only in-frame clones and lacks some. The sample lists approximately 150,000 clones; 85% to 90% were seen once. The receptor was derived from a young man with COVID-19, enrolled during active disease. Sequencing was carried out using peripheral blood. The chain couples TRBV10-3 to TRBJ2-1; 13 nucleotides align to TRBD2. The CDR3 DNA follows: TGTGCCATCAGTGAGGGACTAGCGGGAGAGGGATCCTACAATGAGCAGTTCTTC. Its translation: CAISEGLAGEGSYNEQFF.